This T cell receptor beta chain was captured in a study of shared clonotypes between healthy human individuals. The CDR3 sequence is 11 residues long. Deletions cut 4 bases from V and 2 bases from J, with 2 bases between. Germline values: CDR1 SEHNR, CDR2 FQNEAQ (reference sequence). Notes on this clone: The same CDR3 also results from other DNA sequences found in this sample.

Sequencing was performed with immunoSEQ multiplex PCR; in TCRdb, only in-frame clones are kept and a portion is missing. The data show 1.6 million or so clones, just under 99% seen once. Input material: naive CD4+ T cells sorted from blood. As for subset: CD45RA+ positively selected. This clonotype was sampled from a man aged 25 to 40 in good health. The J gene is TRBJ2-5, the V gene TRBV7-9, with D unresolved. CDR3 nucleotides: TGTGCCAGCAGCTCTCAAGAGACCCAGTACTTC. Its protein is CASSSQETQYF. Supplemented by reference TRBV7-9 and TRBJ2-5, the full variable domain reads DTGVSQNPRHKITKRGQNVTFRCDPISEHNRLYWYRQTLGQGPEFLTYFQNEAQLEKSRLLSDRFSAERPKGSFSTLEIQRTEQGDSAMYLCASSSQETQYFGPGTRLLVL.